These T cell receptor beta chains were read from a single sample in a study of T cells in Graves' hyperthyroidism and ophthalmopathy. TCRdb called the multiplex PCR reads again in MiXCR, with one record for every CDR3 protein. The profile shows around 450,000 distinct CDR3 sequences, about a sixth of them singletons. The sequenced sample consisted of blood. Receptors originate from a woman under 30 with Graves' hyperthyroidism. The CDR3 runs from the conserved cysteine through the conserved F or W. The order of the fields is CDR3 DNA, CDR3 protein, clone size, D gene, CDR3 length, V gene, J gene. A D gene is named only where the DNA matches it firmly. Where a row states a size, it is once, few, many or the class of an expanded clone; other rows omit it.

TGTGCCAGCAGTTCCCCCACAGCGGGAGGGTACGAGCAGTACTTC	CASSSPTAGGYEQYF	many	TRBD2	15	TRBV28	TRBJ2-7
TGTGCCAGCAGCACTAGCGGGTTCTCCTACGAGCAGTACTTC	CASSTSGFSYEQYF	-	TRBD2	14	TRBV25-1	TRBJ2-7
TGTGCCAGCAGCCCGTCCGGGACAAAGCAAGAGACCCAGTACTTC	CASSPSGTKQETQYF	many	-	15	TRBV3-1	TRBJ2-5
TGTGCCAGCAGTGAAATCGGGCTAGCCTCCCACAATGAGCAGTTCTTC	CASSEIGLASHNEQFF	-	-	16	TRBV2	TRBJ2-1
TGTGCCAGCTCACCAACGCCACTGACGACTAGCTTCAATGAGCAGTTCTTC	CASSPTPLTTSFNEQFF	-	TRBD2	17	TRBV18	TRBJ2-1
TGCAGCATACCCCCGGGACAGGGGGCCGGTCAGCCCCAGCATTTT	CSIPPGQGAGQPQHF	few	TRBD1	15	TRBV20-1	TRBJ1-5
TGTGCCAGCAGTGACTTAGGGTTGGGCAATCAGCCCCAGCATTTT	CASSDLGLGNQPQHF	-	-	15	TRBV6-1	TRBJ1-5
TGTGCCAGCTCTCTAGTCAGGGCCGGGTCTGGGGCCAACGTCCTGACTTTC	CASSLVRAGSGANVLTF	few	-	17	TRBV2	TRBJ2-6
TGCGCCAGCAGCCAAGTTGGGGGCTACGAGCAGTACTTC	CASSQVGGYEQYF	many	-	13	TRBV4-1	TRBJ2-7
TGTGCCAGCAGACAACTGGGACTAGCGGGGGGAGTAGATACGCAGTATTTT	CASRQLGLAGGVDTQYF	-	TRBD2	17	TRBV12-3/TRBV12-4	TRBJ2-3
TGCGCCAGCAGCTTGATAGGCCAGAATCCCAATGAGCAGTTCTTC	CASSLIGQNPNEQFF	-	-	15	TRBV5-1	TRBJ2-1
TGCGCCAGCAGCTTGGATTCGACCGGGAACTTCCAAGAGACCCAGTACTTC	CASSLDSTGNFQETQYF	few	-	17	TRBV5-1	TRBJ2-5
TGCAGTGCGCCTCAGGGAGGAGTGAACACTGAAGCTTTCTTT	CSAPQGGVNTEAFF	few	-	14	TRBV20-1	TRBJ1-1
TGTGCCAGCAGCCGGGACCCCTTGGATGAGCAGTTCTTC	CASSRDPLDEQFF	-	-	13	TRBV6-4	TRBJ2-1
TGTGCCAGCAGCCAGTTTACTAGCGGGTCTCCCTACGAGCAGTACTTC	CASSQFTSGSPYEQYF	few	TRBD2	16	TRBV3-1	TRBJ2-7
TGTGCCAGCAGTGAAGCGCTGGGGTGGTATGGCTACACCTTC	CASSEALGWYGYTF	many	-	14	TRBV6-1	TRBJ1-2
TGTGCCAGCAGTTTGAAAGGCCTCGTGGGTCATCAGCCCCAGCATTTT	CASSLKGLVGHQPQHF	many	-	16	TRBV28	TRBJ1-5
TGCAGTGCTTATGGGGGGGGCGCAAGTCAGCCCCAGCATTTT	CSAYGGGASQPQHF	-	-	14	TRBV20-1	TRBJ1-5
TGCGCCAGCAGCTTGGCAGGTCGCGAGCAGTACTTC	CASSLAGREQYF	many	-	12	TRBV5-1	TRBJ2-7
TGCAGTGCTAGTGGTAGCGGGTCTCCCTACGAGCAGTACTTC	CSASGSGSPYEQYF	-	TRBD2	14	TRBV20-1	TRBJ2-7
TGTGCCAGCAGCGGTTGGGGAGGGAACAATCAGCCCCAGCATTTT	CASSGWGGNNQPQHF	few	-	15	TRBV5-6	TRBJ1-5
TGTGCCAGCAGCCAAGATAAACTAGCGGGAAGTACCGGGGAGCTGTTTTTT	CASSQDKLAGSTGELFF	few	TRBD2	17	TRBV3-1	TRBJ2-2
TGTGCCAGCAGACCGACAGGGTTTTACAGGGGCTCTAATGAAAAACTGTTTTTT	CASRPTGFYRGSNEKLFF	few	TRBD1	18	TRBV27	TRBJ1-4
TGTGCCAGCAGCCCGCGGCGAACGGGGGGGAGGAATGAGCAGTTCTTC	CASSPRRTGGRNEQFF	-	TRBD2	16	TRBV7-2	TRBJ2-1
TGTGCCACCCCTTGGGACAGGAGGGACGGTGAAGCTTTCTTT	CATPWDRRDGEAFF	many	TRBD1	14	TRBV24-1	TRBJ1-1
TGTGCCAGCAGCTCACACCCGGACAGGGTCATGGCTTTCTTT	CASSSHPDRVMAFF	-	TRBD1	14	TRBV7-3	TRBJ1-1
TGTGCCAGCAGCCGAACCCTGACTAGCGGGGGCCTAGAGACCCAGTACTTC	CASSRTLTSGGLETQYF	many	TRBD2	17	TRBV2	TRBJ2-5
TGTGCCAGCGGACCCTCAGGGTTTTCCCCCACAGATACGCAGTATTTT	CASGPSGFSPTDTQYF	many	-	16	TRBV27	TRBJ2-3
TGTGCCACCAGTGATCCGACATCTTCCGGCTACACCTTC	CATSDPTSSGYTF	-	-	13	TRBV24-1	TRBJ1-2
TGTGCCAGCAGCCCCTCGGGGGGGACTGGTGGCTACACCTTC	CASSPSGGTGGYTF	-	-	14	TRBV9	TRBJ1-2
TGCGCCAGCAGCCAAGTCGGAGAGAACAATGAGCAGTTCTTC	CASSQVGENNEQFF	few	-	14	TRBV4-1	TRBJ2-1
TGTGCCATCAGCGGCCGGACAGGGGAAACAGATACGCAGTATTTT	CAISGRTGETDTQYF	many	TRBD1	15	TRBV10-3	TRBJ2-3
TGTGCCAGCAGCCTTTCCTGGGGGTTGAGCTCCTACGAGCAGTACTTC	CASSLSWGLSSYEQYF	few	-	16	TRBV5-5	TRBJ2-7
TGTGCCAGCAGCGGGGGACTAGCGGGTTTCTACGAGCAGTACTTC	CASSGGLAGFYEQYF	many	TRBD2	15	TRBV6-1	TRBJ2-7
TGCGCCGGCAGCTTGGCCGAGGAGCAAAAACTGTTTTTT	CAGSLAEEQKLFF	-	-	13	TRBV5-1	TRBJ1-4
TGCGCCAGCAGCTCATCCGGGGCGCAGGGGGAGACCCAGTACTTC	CASSSSGAQGETQYF	many	-	15	TRBV5-1	TRBJ2-5
TGTGCCAGCAGTGGAGGGGGTAGGACTAGCGGAACCTACCCCGGGCAGTACTTC	CASSGGGRTSGTYPGQYF	-	TRBD2	18	TRBV2	TRBJ2-7
TGTGCCAGCAGCTTGCGTCGTAGTTTCGGGATGGGGCCCTACGAGCAGTACTTC	CASSLRRSFGMGPYEQYF	-	-	18	TRBV5-8	TRBJ2-7
TGTGCCAGCAGCCAAGAGACCGACAGGGTGAGGAACGAGCAGTACTTC	CASSQETDRVRNEQYF	many	TRBD1	16	TRBV3-1	TRBJ2-7
TGCAGTGCTAGCGATAGCGGGGGGGCCTACAATGAGCAGTTCTTC	CSASDSGGAYNEQFF	many	TRBD2	15	TRBV20-1	TRBJ2-1
TGTGCCAGCTCACCGAGTCGACAGGAACTGTCTCAGGAGACCCAGTACTTC	CASSPSRQELSQETQYF	-	-	17	TRBV18	TRBJ2-5
TGTGCCAGCAGCTTAGTCTCCAGGGAGAATTCACCCCTCCACTTT	CASSLVSRENSPLHF	few	-	15	TRBV7-2	TRBJ1-6
TGTGCCACCAGCAGAGAATGGACAGGAAACTACGAGCAGTACTTC	CATSREWTGNYEQYF	-	TRBD1	15	TRBV15	TRBJ2-7
TGTGCCAGCAGTGGGGAAGCTAGGGCCAAAAACATTCAGTACTTC	CASSGEARAKNIQYF	-	-	15	TRBV6-1	TRBJ2-4
TGTGCCAGCAGCTCCAGGGGGAGGTACGAGCAGTACTTC	CASSSRGRYEQYF	many	-	13	TRBV11-2	TRBJ2-7
TGTGCCAGCAGTTACCCCGGGACTACCGCGAACACCGGGGAGCTGTTTTTT	CASSYPGTTANTGELFF	-	TRBD2	17	TRBV6-5	TRBJ2-2
TGTGCCAGCAGGTACAGGGGGCTCGGAAACACCATATATTTT	CASRYRGLGNTIYF	many	TRBD1	14	TRBV2	TRBJ1-3
TGCAGTGCTAGTCTTCCAGCTGGCTCCTACGAGCAGTACTTC	CSASLPAGSYEQYF	few	-	14	TRBV20-1	TRBJ2-7
TGTGCCAGCAGCCAGCCCGACAGGGGGCTACCCAGCTCCTATGGCTACACCTTC	CASSQPDRGLPSSYGYTF	few	TRBD1	18	TRBV4-2	TRBJ1-2